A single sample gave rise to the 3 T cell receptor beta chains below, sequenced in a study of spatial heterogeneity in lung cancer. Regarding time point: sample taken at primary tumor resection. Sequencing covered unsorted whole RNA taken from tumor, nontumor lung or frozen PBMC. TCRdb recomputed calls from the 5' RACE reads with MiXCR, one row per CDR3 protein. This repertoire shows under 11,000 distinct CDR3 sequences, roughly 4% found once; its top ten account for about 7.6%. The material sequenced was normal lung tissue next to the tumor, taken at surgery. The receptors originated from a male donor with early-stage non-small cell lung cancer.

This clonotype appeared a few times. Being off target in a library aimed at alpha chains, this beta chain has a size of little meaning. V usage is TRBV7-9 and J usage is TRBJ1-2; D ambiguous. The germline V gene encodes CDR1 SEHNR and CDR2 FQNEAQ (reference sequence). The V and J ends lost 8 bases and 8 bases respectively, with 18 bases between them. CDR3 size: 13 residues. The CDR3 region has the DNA TGTGCCAGCGCGCCCCCCAGTGGGAGCGGCTACACCTTC. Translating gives CASAPPSGSGYTF.

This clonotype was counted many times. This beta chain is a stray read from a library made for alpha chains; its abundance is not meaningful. Written as DNA, the CDR3 is TGCAGTGCTAGAGCTTTAGGACGGATGAATTCACCCCTCCACTTT. Translated, it gives CSARALGRMNSPLHF. The J gene is TRBJ1-6, the V gene TRBV20-1, with D unresolved. The ends were cut back, 1 base at V and 7 bases at J, with 14 bases in the middle. This CDR3 region has 15 residues. Germline-derived CDR1 and CDR2 are DFQATT and SNEGSKA (reference sequence).

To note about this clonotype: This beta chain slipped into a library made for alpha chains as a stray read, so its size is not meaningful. The DNA of the CDR3 is TGTGCCAGCAGGGGCGTTCCCGGGACAGGGGGCCGAGAGACCCAGTACTTC. Translation: CASRGVPGTGGRETQYF. The chain combines TRBV28 with TRBJ2-5; 12 bases are a match to TRBD1. J lost 4 bases, V lost 6 bases, and 12 bases had no gene match. The CDR3 covers 17 residues. Germline V gene sequence: CDR1 MDHEN, CDR2 SYDVKM. The full variable domain, with the rest looked up from reference TRBV28 and TRBJ2-5, is DVKVTQSSRYLVKRTGEKVFLECVQDMDHENMFWYRQDPGLGLRLIYFSYDVKMKEKGDIPEGYSVSREKKERFSLILESASTNQTSMYLCASRGVPGTGGRETQYFGPGTRLLVL.